Described below is a single TCR beta chain sequence and its context. Its binding antigen is unknown. No much larger clone is present one base from it, and per-base qualities are unavailable. The treatment or condition label, as the study defines it: in vitro stimulation with specific CMV peptide epitopes to enrich CMV-specific T cells. The data stem from a study of T cell repertoires in cytomegalovirus infection (dated by TCRdb to the late 2010s). In terms of the full investigation: Recently identified HLA-C-restricted CMV epitopes, whose presentation resists viral immunomodulation, were targeted by peptide stimulations together with well-studied HLA-B-restricted epitopes. Because public TCR beta signatures pointed to carriage of CMV infection together with the matching HLA type, the HLA type of each donor mattered for the analysis.

These reads were obtained on an Illumina HiSeq 1500. The raw public data were reprocessed by TCRdb itself: fastp quality trimming at Q25, MiXCR clonotype calling, in-frame beta chains only. Rows matching on CDR3 protein sequence are summarized as one entry with the most common DNA and genes. The table for this sample lists about 350,000 distinct CDR3 sequences; 34% of them were counted only once. Approximately 15% of the sample lies in the top ten. Overall study results and their limits: Carriers of CMV infection plus the relevant HLA type were discriminated by the cumulative frequency of public TCR beta family members in the study cohort and in an independent approximately 360-donor cohort. The ex vivo response was dominated by HLA-C-restricted CMV-specific TCR beta clonotypes, which also provided the single most frequent clonotype in two of eight donors.

The TCR sequence derives from a human donor in good health (CMV status not recorded). Some clones in this sample may be carry-over from other donors' samples. The specimen was cultured PBMCs, collected from culture after CMV antigen stimulation.

The CDR3 loop reads CASRLTGVTGELFF. The nucleotide sequence is TGTGCCAGCAGATTGACAGGGGTCACCGGGGAGCTGTTTTTT. Rearrangement joined TRBV6-2 or TRBV6-3 to TRBJ2-2; TRBD1 fits 8 bases in the junction. Unmatched junction bases come to 4, with V trimmed by 6 bases and J by 4 bases. According to the germline V gene, CDR1 reads MNHEY and CDR2 reads SVGEGT. Inclusive of the bounding cysteine and phenylalanine, the CDR3 is 14 residues long. The CDR3 DNA has 42 bases and is translated from base 1.